This TCR beta chain was recovered during a study of breast tumors, draining lymph nodes, adjacent tissues. Remarks on this clonotype: The antigen remains undetermined.

Study results and limitations: Compared with basal-like, luminal-like tumors shared significantly more repertoire with nontumor tissue. Tumors had less TCR diversity than lymph nodes, more than nontumor tissue. Data fit most tumor T cells coming from lymph node, expanding in tumor. That most tumor T cells come from lymph nodes remained unproven.

Via MiXCR, TCRdb re-called the multiplex PCR reads, giving one row per CDR3 protein. The data hold over 20,000 distinct CDR3 sequences, with roughly 21% observed a single time. The source material was breast tumor tissue. The receptor was derived from a female donor with breast cancer. Some clones in this sample may be carry-over from other donors' samples.

The CDR3 is CASSQDGRAEAFF. The DNA for the CDR3 is TGCGCCAGCAGCCAAGATGGGAGGGCTGAAGCTTTCTTT. The chain combines TRBV4-1 with TRBJ1-1; D is ambiguous. Germline CDR1 and CDR2: MGHRA and YSYEKL. V lost 0 bases to trimming and J lost 6 bases, with 8 bases between them. This CDR3 is built from 13 residues.